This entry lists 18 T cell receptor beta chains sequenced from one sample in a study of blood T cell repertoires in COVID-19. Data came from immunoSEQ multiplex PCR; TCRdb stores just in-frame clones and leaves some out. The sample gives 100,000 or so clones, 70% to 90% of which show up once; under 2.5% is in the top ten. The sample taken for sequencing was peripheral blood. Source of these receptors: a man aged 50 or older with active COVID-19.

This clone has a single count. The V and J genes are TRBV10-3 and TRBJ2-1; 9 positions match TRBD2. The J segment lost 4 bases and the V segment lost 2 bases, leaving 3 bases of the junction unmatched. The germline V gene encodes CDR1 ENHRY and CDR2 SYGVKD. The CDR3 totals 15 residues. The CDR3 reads CAISESSGRYNEQFF. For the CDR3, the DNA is TGTGCCATCAGTGAGAGTAGCGGGAGATACAATGAGCAGTTCTTC.

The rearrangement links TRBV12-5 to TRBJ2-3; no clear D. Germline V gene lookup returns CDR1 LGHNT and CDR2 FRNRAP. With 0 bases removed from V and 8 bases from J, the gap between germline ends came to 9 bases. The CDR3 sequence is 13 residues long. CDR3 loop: CASGLVERGTQYF. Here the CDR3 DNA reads TGTGCTAGTGGTTTGGTGGAACGCGGTACGCAGTATTTT.

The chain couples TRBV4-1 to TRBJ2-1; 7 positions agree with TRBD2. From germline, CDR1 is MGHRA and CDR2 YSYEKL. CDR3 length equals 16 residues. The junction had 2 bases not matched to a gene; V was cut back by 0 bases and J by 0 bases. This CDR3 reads CASSQDRGGSYNEQFF. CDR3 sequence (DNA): TGCGCCAGCAGCCAAGATCGCGGGGGCTCCTACAATGAGCAGTTCTTC.

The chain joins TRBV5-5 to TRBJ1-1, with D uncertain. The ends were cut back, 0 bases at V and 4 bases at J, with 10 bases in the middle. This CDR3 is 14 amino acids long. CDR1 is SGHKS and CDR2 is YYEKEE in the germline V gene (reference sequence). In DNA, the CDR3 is TGTGCCAGCAGCTTGGCGCCTTCGGGCACTGAAGCTTTCTTT. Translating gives CASSLAPSGTEAFF. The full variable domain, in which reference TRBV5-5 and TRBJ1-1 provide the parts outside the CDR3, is DAGVTQSPTHLIKTRGQQVTLRCSPISGHKSVSWYQQVLGQGPQFIFQYYEKEERGRGNFPDRFSARQFPNYSSELNVNALLLGDSALYLCASSLAPSGTEAFFGQGTRLTVV.

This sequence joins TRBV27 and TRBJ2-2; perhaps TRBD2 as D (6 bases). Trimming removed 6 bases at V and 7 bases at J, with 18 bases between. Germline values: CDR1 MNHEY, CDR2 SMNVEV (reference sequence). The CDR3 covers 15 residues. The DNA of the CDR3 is TGTGCCAGCAGGAAAGGCAGGCAGGGAGGCGGGGAGCTGTTTTTT. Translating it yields CASRKGRQGGGELFF.

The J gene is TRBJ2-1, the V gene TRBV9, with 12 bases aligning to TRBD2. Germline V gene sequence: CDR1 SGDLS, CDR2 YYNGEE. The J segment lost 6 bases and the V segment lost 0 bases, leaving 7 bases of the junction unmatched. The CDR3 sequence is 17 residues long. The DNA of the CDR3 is TGTGCCAGCAGCGTAGCCCCTAGCGGGGGGGCATTCAATGAGCAGTTCTTC. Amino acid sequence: CASSVAPSGGAFNEQFF.

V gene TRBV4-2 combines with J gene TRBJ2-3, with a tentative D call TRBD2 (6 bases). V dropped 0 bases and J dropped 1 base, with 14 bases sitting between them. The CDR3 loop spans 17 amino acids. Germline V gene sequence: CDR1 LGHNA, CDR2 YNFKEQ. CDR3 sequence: CASSQDPSSGGTDTQYF. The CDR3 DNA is TGTGCCAGCAGCCAAGATCCTAGTTCGGGGGGCACAGATACGCAGTATTTT.

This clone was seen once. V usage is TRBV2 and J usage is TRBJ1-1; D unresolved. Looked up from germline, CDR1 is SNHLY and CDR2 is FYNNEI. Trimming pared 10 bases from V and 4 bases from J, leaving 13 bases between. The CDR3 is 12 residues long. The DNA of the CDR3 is TGTGCCACGACAACGGTGGGCACTGAAGCTTTCTTT. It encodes CATTTVGTEAFF.

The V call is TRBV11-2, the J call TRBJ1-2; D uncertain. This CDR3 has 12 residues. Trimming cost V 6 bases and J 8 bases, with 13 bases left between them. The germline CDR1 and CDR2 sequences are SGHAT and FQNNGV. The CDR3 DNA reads TGTGCCAGCAGTCCTCCGGGGAGGGGCTACACCTTC. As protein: CASSPPGRGYTF.

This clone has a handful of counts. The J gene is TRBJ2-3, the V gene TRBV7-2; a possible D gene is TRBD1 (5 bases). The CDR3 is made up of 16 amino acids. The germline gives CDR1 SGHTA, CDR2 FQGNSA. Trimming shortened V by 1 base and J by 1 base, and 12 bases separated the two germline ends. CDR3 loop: CASSLVYGAGTDTQYF. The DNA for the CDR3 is TGTGCCAGCAGCTTAGTTTATGGGGCAGGCACAGATACGCAGTATTTT.

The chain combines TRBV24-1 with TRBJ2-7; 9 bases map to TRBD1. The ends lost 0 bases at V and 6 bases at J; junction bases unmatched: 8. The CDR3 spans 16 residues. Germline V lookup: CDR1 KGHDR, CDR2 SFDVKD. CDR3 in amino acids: CATSDLRGTGSGEQYF. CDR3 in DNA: TGTGCCACCAGTGATTTGAGGGGGACAGGGTCGGGCGAGCAGTACTTC.

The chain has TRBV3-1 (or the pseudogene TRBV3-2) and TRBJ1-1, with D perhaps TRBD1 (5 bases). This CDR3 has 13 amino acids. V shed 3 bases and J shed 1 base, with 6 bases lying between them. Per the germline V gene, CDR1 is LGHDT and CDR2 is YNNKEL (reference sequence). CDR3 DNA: TGTGCCAGCAGCCATGACAGGAACACTGAAGCTTTCTTT. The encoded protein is CASSHDRNTEAFF.

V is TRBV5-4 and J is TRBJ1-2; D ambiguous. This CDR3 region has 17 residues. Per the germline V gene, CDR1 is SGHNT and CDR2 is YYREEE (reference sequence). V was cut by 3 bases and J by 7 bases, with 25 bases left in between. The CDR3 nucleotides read TGTGCCAGCAGCTCTATCGTGCCTCTGAAGATCGGAGGTGGCTACACCTTC. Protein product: CASSSIVPLKIGGGYTF.

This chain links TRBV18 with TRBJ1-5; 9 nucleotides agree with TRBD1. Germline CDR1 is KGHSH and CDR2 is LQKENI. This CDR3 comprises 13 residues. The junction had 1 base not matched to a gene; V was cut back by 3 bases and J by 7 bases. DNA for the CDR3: TGTGCCAGCTCACCTGACAGGGGGCAGCCCCAGCATTTT. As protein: CASSPDRGQPQHF.

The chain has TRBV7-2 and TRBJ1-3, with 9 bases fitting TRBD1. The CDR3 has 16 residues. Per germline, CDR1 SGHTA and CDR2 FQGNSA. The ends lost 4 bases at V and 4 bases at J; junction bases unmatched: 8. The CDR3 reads CASSSSGTGTGNTIYF. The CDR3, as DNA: TGTGCCAGCAGCTCATCCGGGACAGGGACAGGAAACACCATATATTTT.

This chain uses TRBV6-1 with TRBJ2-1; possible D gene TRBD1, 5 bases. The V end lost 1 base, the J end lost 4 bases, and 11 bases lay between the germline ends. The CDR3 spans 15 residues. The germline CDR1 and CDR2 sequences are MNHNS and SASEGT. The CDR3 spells CASSEVMTEYNEQFF. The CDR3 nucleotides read TGTGCCAGCAGTGAAGTCATGACAGAATACAATGAGCAGTTCTTC.

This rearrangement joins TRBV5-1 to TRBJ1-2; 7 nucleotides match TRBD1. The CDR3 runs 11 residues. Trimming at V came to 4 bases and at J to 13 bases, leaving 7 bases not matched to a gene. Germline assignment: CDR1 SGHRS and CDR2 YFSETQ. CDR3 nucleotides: TGCGCCAGCAGCGTCAGGGGGTTGCGCACCTTC. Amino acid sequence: CASSVRGLRTF.

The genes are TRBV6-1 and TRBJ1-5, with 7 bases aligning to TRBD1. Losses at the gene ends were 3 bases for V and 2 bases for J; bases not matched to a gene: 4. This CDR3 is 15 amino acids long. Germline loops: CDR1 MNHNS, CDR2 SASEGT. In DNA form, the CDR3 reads TGTGCCAGCAGTGACGAAGGGACAGGCAATCAGCCCCAGCATTTT. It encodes CASSDEGTGNQPQHF.